This TCR beta chain was recorded in a study of blood T cells in healthy people across ages. There are 14 residues in the CDR3. Per germline, CDR1 DFQATT and CDR2 SNEGSKA (reference sequence). The V gene lost 4 bases and the J gene lost 7 bases, with 16 bases spanning the gap. This clonotype was detected a few times. Primed by a sample-barcoded 5' primer and a J-beta primer mix, a second PCR proceeded for 7 to 11 cycles. A tag from a template-switch adaptor with 12 random nucleotides marked each cDNA molecule. Using its own MiXCR run on the 5' RACE reads, TCRdb lists one record per CDR3 protein. The sample yields approximately 800,000 distinct CDR3 sequences, just under 25% seen once. It was roughly 10 milliliters of peripheral blood that were drawn from each donor. The same sample was also used in a study of T cells of mothers and their children. According to that study: In this cohort, donors were a few healthy Caucasian mothers plus their six children. Slightly higher overlap, not significant, was seen in related mother-child pairs than in unrelated pairs.

The sequence came from a boy younger than 18 in good health. Sequencing was carried out using blood. The V and J genes are TRBV20-1 and TRBJ2-2; no clear D gene. As DNA, the CDR3 is TGCAGTGCTATTGCCAGCAGTCTTGTCGGGGAGCTGTTTTTT. Translation: CSAIASSLVGELFF.